These 9 T cell receptor beta chains were all obtained from the same sample, sequenced in a study of yellow fever vaccine responses in identical twins. TCRdb independently ran MiXCR on the RT-PCR reads; one entry per CDR3 protein. Among 30,000 to 40,000 distinct CDR3 sequences listed, approximately 54% were seen once. The specimen comprised T cells from blood (PBMCs), unsorted or a sorted subset (not recorded which), sampled before or after yellow fever vaccination (not recorded which). The receptor set was obtained from a woman aged 18 to 35 who received the yellow fever vaccine.

The table lists this clonotype with a few counts. V usage is TRBV2 and J usage is TRBJ2-1; 7 bases line up with TRBD2. Germline values: CDR1 SNHLY, CDR2 FYNNEI. J gave up 5 bases and V 4 bases, and 5 bases lay outside the gene matches. The CDR3 sequence is 14 residues long. As DNA, the CDR3 is TGTGCCAGCAGTGGACTAGCCCGGGACAATGAGCAGTTCTTC. This translates into CASSGLARDNEQFF.

This clonotype was recorded once. Written as DNA, the CDR3 is TGTGCCAGCAGCCCCGGAGGGACTTGGGACACTGAAGCTTTCTTT. Its protein is CASSPGGTWDTEAFF. This chain uses TRBV5-5 with TRBJ1-1, with D possibly matching TRBD1 (5 bases). Per germline, CDR1 SGHKS and CDR2 YYEKEE (reference sequence). CDR3 length: 15 amino acids. V lost 4 bases and J lost 3, with 16 bases in between. The full variable domain, rest sourced from reference TRBV5-5 and TRBJ1-1, is DAGVTQSPTHLIKTRGQQVTLRCSPISGHKSVSWYQQVLGQGPQFIFQYYEKEERGRGNFPDRFSARQFPNYSSELNVNALLLGDSALYLCASSPGGTWDTEAFFGQGTRLTVV.

The chain carries TRBV12-3 or TRBV12-4 and TRBJ2-5; D might be TRBD1 (5 bases). CDR3 length: 14 residues. V was shortened by 7 bases and J by 3 bases, with 15 bases between the two germline ends. CDR3 amino acids: CASKRHEGEETQYF. For the CDR3, the DNA is TGTGCCAGCAAAAGACACGAAGGGGAAGAGACCCAGTACTTC.

V gene TRBV5-5 combines with J gene TRBJ2-1; the D gene could be TRBD1 or TRBD2 (6 bases each). The CDR3 totals 18 residues. Between the trimmed V and J ends, which lost 6 bases and 1 base, there was a span of 23 bases. Germline CDR1 reads SGHKS; CDR2 reads YYEKEE (reference sequence). This CDR3 is CASIGLTGLSGSYNEQFF. The CDR3, as DNA: TGTGCCAGCATCGGACTAACAGGGCTAAGTGGGTCCTACAATGAGCAGTTCTTC.

The rearrangement uses TRBV2 and TRBJ1-6, with 8 bases that match TRBD1. There are 14 residues in the CDR3. Trimming cost V 6 bases and J 8 bases; bases outside gene matches: 6. Germline lookup yields CDR1 SNHLY and CDR2 FYNNEI. The CDR3 protein is CASSAGQEDSPLHF. DNA for the CDR3: TGTGCCAGCAGCGCGGGACAGGAGGATTCACCCCTCCACTTT.

Concerning this clonotype itself: The junction shows a germline mismatch at one end, possibly a read error. The V call is TRBV7-3, the J call TRBJ2-3; 8 positions match TRBD2. CDR3 length equals 13 residues. Germline V gene lookup returns CDR1 SGHTA and CDR2 FQGTGA. The CDR3 sequence is CASSWTSTDTLYF. CDR3 DNA sequence: TGTGCCAGCAGCTGGACTAGCACAGATACGCTGTATTTT.

The chain recombines TRBV4-1 with TRBJ2-7; D not certain. Per the germline V gene, CDR1 is MGHRA and CDR2 is YSYEKL. Trimming stripped 1 base from V and 2 bases from J, with 12 bases between. The CDR3 runs to 15 residues. The CDR3 DNA reads TGCGCCAGCAGCCAAGGATTTCAGCCACCCTACGAGCAGTACGTC. Amino acid sequence: CASSQGFQPPYEQYV.

V is TRBV14 and J is TRBJ2-7, with TRBD2 matching 10 bases. Trimming took 1 base from V and 12 from J; bases not matched to a gene: 6. The CDR3 is 13 residues long. The germline CDR1 and CDR2 sequences are SGHDN and FVKESK. The CDR3: CASSQGLAGEGYF. CDR3 sequence (DNA): TGTGCCAGCAGCCAAGGGCTAGCGGGAGAAGGGTACTTC.

This sequence joins TRBV13 and TRBJ2-3; a weak D match, TRBD1 (5 bases). There are 11 residues in the CDR3. Per germline, CDR1 PRHDT and CDR2 FYEKMQ (reference sequence). Trimming pared 8 bases from V and 4 bases from J, leaving 7 bases between. This CDR3 is CASGRADTQYF. The CDR3 nucleotides are TGTGCCAGCGGCAGGGCAGATACGCAGTATTTT.